Presented here are 15 T cell receptor beta chains from one specimen sequenced in a study of T cell repertoires in cytomegalovirus infection (dated by TCRdb to between 2018 and 2021). These reads were obtained on an Illumina HiSeq 1500. The public reads were quality trimmed at Q25 with fastp and then assembled into clones with MiXCR by TCRdb, keeping productive beta chains. Every distinct CDR3 protein forms one entry, paired with its most common genes and DNA. Here the sample has about 300,000 distinct CDR3 sequences; around 10% occur a single time. Over 2.5% of the sample is held by the ten biggest clonotypes. The sample consisted of PBMCs. All receptors come from a human donor in good health (CMV status not recorded). Some clones in this sample may be carry-over from other donors' samples.

This clonotype turned up a few times. The V and J genes are TRBV7-9 and TRBJ1-6, with 8 bases that match TRBD1. Germline loops: CDR1 SEHNR, CDR2 FQNEAQ (reference sequence). CDR3 length: 21 residues. The V gene end was trimmed by 5 bases and the J gene end by 0 bases; junction bases not matched to a gene: 18. In DNA form, the CDR3 reads TGTGCCAGCAGCGTAGATTATGGGGACAGGCGCTTAAGCTCCTATAATTCACCCCTCCACTTT. Protein sequence: CASSVDYGDRRLSSYNSPLHF. Full variable domain (rest looked up from reference TRBV7-9 and TRBJ1-6): DTGVSQNPRHKITKRGQNVTFRCDPISEHNRLYWYRQTLGQGPEFLTYFQNEAQLEKSRLLSDRFSAERPKGSFSTLEIQRTEQGDSAMYLCASSVDYGDRRLSSYNSPLHFGNGTRLTVT.

The table lists this clonotype with many counts. The V and J genes are TRBV10-2 and TRBJ1-1, with D hard to call. V was pared by 8 bases and J by 6 bases, with 16 bases between. The CDR3 extends over 13 amino acids. Germline assignment: CDR1 WSHSY and CDR2 SAAADI. The CDR3 region has the DNA TGCGCCAGCGACACCCGGAAGGTCGCTGAAGCTTTCTTT. It is translated as CASDTRKVAEAFF.

This clonotype was recorded at least ten times. The V gene is TRBV29-1, the J gene TRBJ1-2; no clear D gene. Deletions cut 3 bases from V and 7 bases from J, with 9 bases between. The CDR3 extends over 11 amino acids. Germline V gene sequence: CDR1 SQVTM, CDR2 ANQGSEA. The CDR3 nucleotides are TGCAGCGTTGAGGTCCTTGGTGGCTACACCTTC. Its protein product is CSVEVLGGYTF.

This clonotype occurred many times. J is TRBJ2-5 and V is TRBV7-3; D is unclear. In germline, CDR1 is SGHTA, CDR2 FQGTGA. The CDR3 is 15 residues long. V shed 5 bases and J shed 2 bases, with 15 bases lying between them. The DNA for the CDR3 is TGTGCCAGCAGCCCAAGCTCGACCGAGCAAGAGACCCAGTACTTC. Its translation is CASSPSSTEQETQYF.

This clonotype was recorded at least ten times. The chain recombines TRBV6-5 with TRBJ1-2; D unclear. V shed 0 bases and J shed 0 bases, with 8 bases lying between them. This CDR3 region has 15 residues. The germline gives CDR1 MNHEY, CDR2 SVGAGI. Here the CDR3 reads CASSYSGRTNYGYTF. CDR3 DNA: TGTGCCAGCAGTTACTCGGGCAGAACTAACTATGGCTACACCTTC.

Ten or more counts support this clonotype. The genes are TRBV5-4 and TRBJ2-2, with D perhaps TRBD1 (6 bases). Germline V lookup: CDR1 SGHNT, CDR2 YYREEE (reference sequence). V lost 3 bases and J lost 1, with 13 bases in between. The CDR3 is made up of 16 amino acids. The CDR3 DNA reads TGTGCCAGCAGCTGGTTTCCGGGACAGAACACCGGGGAGCTGTTTTTT. Residues: CASSWFPGQNTGELFF.

This clonotype was observed at least ten times. The chain joins TRBV12-3 or TRBV12-4 to TRBJ1-6, with D possibly TRBD1 on 5 matching bases. The CDR3 spans 19 residues. The V end was cut by 5 bases, the J end by 0 bases, with 20 bases between. The CDR3 bases are TGTGCCAGCAGTCTGGGTGGGGCCTACGGGGGCTCCTATAATTCACCCCTCCACTTT. Its protein product is CASSLGGAYGGSYNSPLHF.

This chain joins TRBV20-1 and TRBJ1-2; perhaps TRBD1 as D (6 bases). This CDR3 is built from 15 residues. Germline CDR1 and CDR2: DFQATT and SNEGSKA (reference sequence). V was shortened by 0 bases and J by 5 bases, with 16 bases between the two germline ends. The CDR3 DNA follows: TGCAGTGCTAGAGACCCGGGGGGCGCTGGGTATGGCTACACCTTC. Its translation: CSARDPGGAGYGYTF.

This clonotype was counted at least ten times. CDR3 sequence (DNA): TGTGCCAGCAGCTTACAGGGCTCTTATAGCAATCAGCCCCAGCATTTT. Encoded protein: CASSLQGSYSNQPQHF. V and J are TRBV7-9 and TRBJ1-5; a possible D gene is TRBD1 (5 bases). Trimming took off 2 bases at V and 0 bases at J, with 11 bases between the two ends. The CDR3 totals 16 residues. Germline lookup yields CDR1 SEHNR and CDR2 FQNEAQ (reference sequence).

There are many counts of this clonotype. The chain couples TRBV7-2 to TRBJ2-2, with a possible D match to TRBD2 (6 bases). The CDR3 consists of 16 residues. V was clipped by 5 bases and J by 0 bases, with 13 bases between them. Germline values: CDR1 SGHTA, CDR2 FQGNSA. The CDR3, as DNA: TGTGCCAGCAGCCCCGGTTGGGGGGCGAACACCGGGGAGCTGTTTTTT. It specifies CASSPGWGANTGELFF.

This clonotype has a single count. The chain combines TRBV19 with TRBJ2-4, with D unresolved. The V gene lost 6 bases and the J gene lost 14 bases, with 17 bases spanning the gap. CDR3 length equals 12 residues. Germline lookup yields CDR1 LNHDA and CDR2 SQIVND (reference sequence). The DNA for the CDR3 is TGTGCCAGTAGGGGTGCGTCCCTGGAAAAGTACTTC. Residues: CASRGASLEKYF.

This clonotype was seen repeatedly, ten times or more. V usage is TRBV7-8 and J usage is TRBJ1-4; D is unresolved. Trimming removed 5 bases from V and 5 bases from J, with 6 bases in between. Germline CDR1 SGHVS, CDR2 FQNEAQ. The CDR3 is 12 residues long. This CDR3 is CASSEDNEKLFF. The CDR3 nucleotides are TGTGCCAGCAGCGAGGACAATGAAAAACTGTTTTTT.

Many counts were recorded for this clonotype. The V call is TRBV12-3 or TRBV12-4, the J call TRBJ1-5; D call uncertain. This CDR3 contains 12 residues. With 4 bases removed from V and 5 bases from J, the gap between germline ends came to 6 bases. The CDR3 protein is CASSYLYQPQHF. For the CDR3, the DNA is TGTGCCAGCAGTTACCTGTATCAGCCCCAGCATTTT.

This clonotype came up many times. The chain carries TRBV7-8 and TRBJ2-2; D remains unclear. CDR1 SGHVS and CDR2 FQNEAQ come from the germline V gene. The CDR3 runs to 14 residues. V was trimmed by 0 bases and J by 1 base, leaving 3 bases between them. The CDR3 nucleotides read TGTGCCAGCAGCTTAGCTAAGAACACCGGGGAGCTGTTTTTT. Its protein product is CASSLAKNTGELFF.

Many counts were recorded for this clonotype. This chain uses TRBV28 with TRBJ2-7; D might be TRBD1 (6 bases). The CDR3 covers 15 residues. V was cut by 4 bases and J by 5 bases, with 18 bases left in between. Per germline, CDR1 MDHEN and CDR2 SYDVKM. Here the CDR3 DNA reads TGTGCCAGCAGTTCGCGGACAGCCAAACTCCACGAGCAGTACGTC. As protein: CASSSRTAKLHEQYV.